One and the same sample provided the 7 T cell receptor beta chains below, sequenced in a study of regulatory T cells in long-lasting Graves disease. Arm-PCR of CDR3 regions and iRepertoire HTBI primers were used to build TCR beta libraries. One entry per CDR3 protein results from TCRdb running MiXCR on the multiplex PCR reads. Here the sample spans 250,000 to 300,000 distinct CDR3 sequences, around 19% being singletons. Time point of the sample: newly diagnosed GD, antithyroid drugs for less than 3 months. PBMC-derived RNA was used for the TCR library. These data are also associated with another study on T cells in Graves' hyperthyroidism and ophthalmopathy.

The material sequenced was peripheral blood mononuclear cells (PBMCs), taken at new diagnosis, from a patient treated with antithyroid drugs. Source of these receptors: a woman between 25 and 40 years old with Graves disease.

In this sample, this clonotype turned up once. V and J are TRBV7-9 and TRBJ1-1; D is uncertain. Germline CDR1 SEHNR, CDR2 FQNEAQ (reference sequence). With 5 bases removed from V and 10 bases from J, the gap between germline ends came to 17 bases. CDR3 length: 13 residues. DNA of the CDR3: TGTGCCAGCAGCCTGAGGGCGGGAGCTGTAGCTTTCTTT. Protein sequence: CASSLRAGAVAFF.

Here the CDR3 reads CASSLKWDSQETQYF. The CDR3 DNA follows: TGTGCCAGCAGCTTAAAGTGGGACAGCCAAGAGACCCAGTACTTC. This rearrangement joins TRBV7-2 to TRBJ2-5, with TRBD1 identical over 7 bases. This CDR3 has 15 amino acids. Germline trimming cut 2 bases from V and 1 base from J; bases unmatched to any gene: 4. From germline, CDR1 is SGHTA and CDR2 FQGNSA.

This clonotype came up many times. V usage is TRBV6-2 or TRBV6-3 and J usage is TRBJ2-3; D is unresolved. The V and J ends lost 2 bases and 6 bases respectively, with 3 bases between them. CDR3 size: 11 residues. Germline CDR1 and CDR2: MNHEY and SVGEGT. CDR3 DNA sequence: TGTGCCAGCAGTTACAAGGATACGCAGTATTTT. Its protein is CASSYKDTQYF.

A few counts support this clonotype. The chain recombines TRBV27 with TRBJ1-2; perhaps TRBD1 as D (6 bases). There are 15 residues in the CDR3. Germline assignment: CDR1 MNHEY and CDR2 SMNVEV (reference sequence). V lost 1 base and J lost 6, with 15 bases in between. CDR3 loop: CASSLWTDSSDGYTF. Written as DNA, the CDR3 is TGTGCCAGCAGTTTATGGACAGACTCTTCCGATGGCTACACCTTC.

V gene TRBV20-1 combines with J gene TRBJ2-3, with 10 positions matching TRBD2. The V and J ends lost 6 bases and 6 bases, in that order; junction bases with no gene match: 9. This CDR3 contains 14 residues. Germline CDR1 and CDR2: DFQATT and SNEGSKA (reference sequence). The CDR3, as DNA: TGCAGTGCCCCGACTAGCGGGTACGGTGATACGCAGTATTTT. Translated, it gives CSAPTSGYGDTQYF.

This clonotype was seen many times. V is TRBV27 and J is TRBJ2-5; D possibly corresponds to TRBD2 (6 bases). This CDR3 has 16 residues. Germline assignment: CDR1 MNHEY and CDR2 SMNVEV (reference sequence). V dropped 6 bases and J dropped 2 bases, with 19 bases sitting between them. In DNA, the CDR3 is TGTGCCAGCAGCTCCGGCCGACGGGGGAAGCAAGAGACCCAGTACTTC. Translated, it gives CASSSGRRGKQETQYF.

V usage is TRBV19 and J usage is TRBJ1-5; D might be TRBD1 (5 bases). From germline, CDR1 is LNHDA and CDR2 SQIVND (reference sequence). The CDR3 consists of 15 residues. The V end lost 5 bases, the J end lost 2 bases, and 13 bases lay between the germline ends. The chain's CDR3 is CASSGRRGGNQPQHF. The CDR3 DNA sequence: TGTGCCAGTAGTGGAAGGCGGGGGGGCAATCAGCCCCAGCATTTT.